This T cell receptor (beta chain) was documented in a study of blood T cell repertoires in COVID-19. Libraries were prepared by immunoSEQ multiplex PCR; TCRdb keeps only in-frame clonotypes and omits some of them. The sample holds 250,000 to 400,000 clones, around 87% seen once. The length of the CDR3 is 15 residues. CDR1 and CDR2 from the germline V gene are SGHRS and YFSETQ. Unmatched junction bases numbered 8, after V lost 4 bases and J lost 2 bases. Sequencing was performed on PBMCs or T cells enriched from blood (not recorded which). The sequence derives from a woman younger than 45 who had recovered from COVID-19. The J gene is TRBJ1-1, the V gene TRBV5-1; 7 nucleotides line up with TRBD1. The CDR3 is CASSPQGEENTEAFF. DNA of the CDR3: TGCGCCAGCAGCCCCCAGGGGGAGGAAAACACTGAAGCTTTCTTT.